This T cell receptor (beta chain) was sequenced during a study of blood T cells in healthy people across ages. General study results and limits: The long-lived group displayed more naive CD4+ cells, plus higher diversity, than the aged donors did.

About 10 milliliters of peripheral blood were drawn from each donor into EDTA-treated tubes. The authors isolated at least 6 million PBMCs per sample. Total RNA, at least 5 micrograms per sample, was extracted from PBMCs. The second PCR ran roughly 6 to 12 cycles with a sample-barcoded 5' primer and J-beta primers. MiXCR, applied by TCRdb to the 5' RACE reads, yields one record per CDR3 protein. The table has about 810,000 distinct CDR3 sequences, roughly 35% seen once. Regarding this clonotype: As yet, its antigen is unknown.

The source is a man between 18 and 29 years old in good health. Sample: blood.

The CDR3 nucleotides read TGCAGCGTTGAAGGCCAGGGAGTCGGATATGGTACAGATACGCAGTATTTT. Encoded protein: CSVEGQGVGYGTDTQYF. The chain couples TRBV29-1 to TRBJ2-3; D tentatively reads TRBD1 or TRBD2 (5 bases each). This CDR3 has 17 residues. V lost 1 base and J lost 3, with 20 bases in between. The germline gives CDR1 SQVTM, CDR2 ANQGSEA.